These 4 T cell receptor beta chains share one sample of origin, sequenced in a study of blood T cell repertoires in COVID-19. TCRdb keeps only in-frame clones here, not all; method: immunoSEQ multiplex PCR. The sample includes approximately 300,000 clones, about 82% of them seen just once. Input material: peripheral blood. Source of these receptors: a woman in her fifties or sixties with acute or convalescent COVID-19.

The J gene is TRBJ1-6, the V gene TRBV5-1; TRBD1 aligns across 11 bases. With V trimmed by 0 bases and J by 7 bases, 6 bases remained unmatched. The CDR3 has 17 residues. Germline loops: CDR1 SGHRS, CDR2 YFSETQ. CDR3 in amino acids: CASSLVGTGGMNSPLHF. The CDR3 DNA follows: TGCGCCAGCAGCTTGGTTGGGACAGGGGGGATGAATTCACCCCTCCACTTT.

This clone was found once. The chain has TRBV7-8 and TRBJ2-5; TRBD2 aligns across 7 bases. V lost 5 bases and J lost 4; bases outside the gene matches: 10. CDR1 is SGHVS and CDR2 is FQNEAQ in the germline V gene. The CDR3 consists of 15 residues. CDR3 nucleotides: TGTGCCAGCAGCGAGGTCGGGAGGAGGGGAGAGACCCAGTACTTC. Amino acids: CASSEVGRRGETQYF.

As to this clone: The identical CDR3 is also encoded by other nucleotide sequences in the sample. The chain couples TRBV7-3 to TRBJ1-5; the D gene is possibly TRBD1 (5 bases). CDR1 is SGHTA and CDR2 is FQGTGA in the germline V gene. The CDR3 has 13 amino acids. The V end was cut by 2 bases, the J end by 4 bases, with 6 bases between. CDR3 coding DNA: TGTGCCAGCAGCTTACAGGGTAATCAGCCCCAGCATTTT. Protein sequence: CASSLQGNQPQHF.

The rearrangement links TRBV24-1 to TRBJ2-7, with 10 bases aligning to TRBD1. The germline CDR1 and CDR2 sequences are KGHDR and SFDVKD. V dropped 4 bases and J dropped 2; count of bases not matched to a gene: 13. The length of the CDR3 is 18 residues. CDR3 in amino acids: CATSDQKGQGLQTYEQYF. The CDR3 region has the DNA TGTGCCACCAGTGACCAAAAGGGACAGGGGCTACAAACCTACGAGCAGTACTTC.